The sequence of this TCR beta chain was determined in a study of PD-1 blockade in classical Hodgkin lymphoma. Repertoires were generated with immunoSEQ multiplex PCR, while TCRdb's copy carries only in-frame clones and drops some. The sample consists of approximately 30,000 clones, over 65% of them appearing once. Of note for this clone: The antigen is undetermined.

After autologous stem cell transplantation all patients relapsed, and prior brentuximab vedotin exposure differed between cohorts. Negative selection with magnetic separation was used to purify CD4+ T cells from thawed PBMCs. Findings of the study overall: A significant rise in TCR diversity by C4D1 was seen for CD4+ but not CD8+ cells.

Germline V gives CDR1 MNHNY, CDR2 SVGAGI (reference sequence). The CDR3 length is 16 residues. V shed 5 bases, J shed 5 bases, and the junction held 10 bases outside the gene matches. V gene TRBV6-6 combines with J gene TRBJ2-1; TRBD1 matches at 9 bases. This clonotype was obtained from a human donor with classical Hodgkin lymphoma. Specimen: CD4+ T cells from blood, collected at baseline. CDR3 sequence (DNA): TGTGCCAGCAGTGCCGGGACAGGGTTCGGCGACAATGAGCAGTTCTTC. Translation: CASSAGTGFGDNEQFF.